The sample holds many counts of the clone carrying this TCR beta chain. Antigen specificity is unknown. TCRdb used MiXCR to reprocess the multiplex PCR reads, holding one entry per CDR3 protein. The data hold about 230,000 distinct CDR3 sequences, with 32% observed a single time. This record comes from a study of breast tumors, draining lymph nodes, adjacent tissues. Samples came from axillary lymph nodes draining the breast cancer. The CDR3 consists of 16 residues. V lost 1 base, J lost 4 bases, and 13 bases lay in between. Germline CDR1 is LGHNA and CDR2 is YSLEER. General observations from the study: Tumors had less TCR diversity than lymph nodes, more than nontumor tissue. The data were judged consistent with most tumor T cells coming from lymph node and expanding in tumor. Tumor and nontumor repertoires were significantly more similar in luminal-like than in basal-like breast cancer.

The chain couples TRBV4-3 to TRBJ1-4; D is ambiguous. This TCR derives from a female donor with breast cancer. Some clones in this sample may be carry-over from other donors' samples. The specimen sequenced was axillary lymph node tissue. This CDR3 reads CASSQGKAALNEKLFF. Here the CDR3 DNA reads TGCGCCAGCAGCCAAGGGAAGGCAGCTCTTAATGAAAAACTGTTTTTT.